These T cell receptor beta chains were read from a single sample in a study of blood T cell repertoires in COVID-19. Libraries were prepared by immunoSEQ multiplex PCR; TCRdb keeps only in-frame clonotypes and omits some of them. The sample contains over 350,000 clones, about 89% of which appear only once. Sample: PBMCs or T cells enriched from blood (not recorded which). The receptors here all came from a woman in her thirties or forties who had been exposed to COVID-19. Each CDR3 is given with its conserved first and last residue. Fields, in order: clone size, V gene, D gene, J gene, CDR3 DNA, CDR3 protein. The D gene is left open where the match is weak. Clone size is shown for a subset of rows, as once, few, many or a class of expanded clone.

>.|TRBV25-1|.|TRBJ2-5
TGTGCCAGCAGTGTGGTGGGGGCCGAGACCCAGTACTTC
CASSVVGAETQYF
>.|TRBV4-2|.|TRBJ1-2
TGTGCCAGCAGCCAAGCCCATAGGCAGGGGATGCCCTATGGCTACACCTTC
CASSQAHRQGMPYGYTF
>.|TRBV2|.|TRBJ2-7
TGTGCCAGCAGTGAAGTAGGAGGACTGAGCTACGAGCAGTACTTC
CASSEVGGLSYEQYF
>.|TRBV11-3|TRBD1|TRBJ2-2
TGTGCCAGCAGCTTAGGGGGACAGAGCTCCGGGGAGCTGTTTTTT
CASSLGGQSSGELFF
>.|TRBV30|.|TRBJ1-6
TGTGCCTGGGAAACCAATACAGGGCCGCGGAATTCACCCCTCCACTTT
CAWETNTGPRNSPLHF
>.|TRBV6-1|TRBD1|TRBJ1-5
TGTGCCAGCAGTGAGCGGGGACAGGTGATATTTAATCAGCCCCAGCATTTT
CASSERGQVIFNQPQHF
>.|TRBV19|.|TRBJ1-2
TGTGCCAGTAGTACTAGGAGGGGCGAGAATGGCTACACCTTC
CASSTRRGENGYTF
>.|TRBV24-1|.|TRBJ2-1
TGTGCCACCAGTGATCTAAAGGGGGTTGAGCAGTTCTTC
CATSDLKGVEQFF
>.|TRBV18|TRBD1|TRBJ2-7
TGTGCCAGCTCACGAACTCCGGGACAGGGAAACGAGCAGTACTTC
CASSRTPGQGNEQYF
>.|TRBV6-2/TRBV6-3|.|TRBJ1-5
TGTGCCAGCAGTTACTCGTTCAGGGAGGTGAGAGGCAATCAGCCCCAGCATTTT
CASSYSFREVRGNQPQHF
>.|TRBV5-8|TRBD1|TRBJ1-5
TGTGCCAGCAGCCGTGGGACAGGCAATCAGCCCCAGCATTTT
CASSRGTGNQPQHF
>.|TRBV18|TRBD1|TRBJ1-1
TGTGCCAGCTCACCTCTTGGGACAGTAGAAGCTTTCTTT
CASSPLGTVEAFF
>.|TRBV10-3|.|TRBJ2-5
TGTGCCATCAGTGTAGCCGGAGAGACCCAGTACTTC
CAISVAGETQYF
>.|TRBV2|.|TRBJ1-2
TGTGCCAGCTGGCAAGGAGGGACCTCTTTTAACTATGGCTACACCTTC
CASWQGGTSFNYGYTF
>.|TRBV2|.|TRBJ2-1
TGTGCCAGCTGGTGGAGGGACCGCAACCTAAATGAGCAGTTCTTC
CASWWRDRNLNEQFF
>.|TRBV7-7|TRBD2|TRBJ2-1
TGTGCTAGCAGCTCGACTAGCGGGGGGTACAATGAGCAGTTCTTC
CASSSTSGGYNEQFF
>.|TRBV6-5|TRBD1|TRBJ1-2
TGTGCCAGCACCGGACAGGGGCGCCCCTATGGCTACACCTTC
CASTGQGRPYGYTF
>.|TRBV6-2/TRBV6-3|TRBD1|TRBJ2-3
TGTGCCAGCAGTTACGACAGGGGTCTCTCTACGCAGTATTTT
CASSYDRGLSTQYF
>.|TRBV5-1|.|TRBJ2-7
TGCGCCAGCAGCTTTACAGGGTCCTACGAGCAGTACTTC
CASSFTGSYEQYF
>.|TRBV11-2|TRBD2|TRBJ2-7
TGTGCCAGCAGCCCGGGGGGGGCATCCTACGAGCAGTACTTC
CASSPGGASYEQYF
>.|TRBV2|.|TRBJ1-2
TGTGCCAGCAGTGTCAGTGAAACGTATGGCTACACCTTC
CASSVSETYGYTF
>few|TRBV30|.|TRBJ1-6
TGTGCCTGGAGTACTTCTTTGGGCTTCTCCGCAGGGGATAGTTCACCCCTCCACTTT
CAWSTSLGFSAGDSSPLHF
>.|TRBV2|.|TRBJ1-1
TGTGCCAGCAGTGATGGATTGGGCTTGAACACTGAAGCTTTCTTT
CASSDGLGLNTEAFF
>.|TRBV5-1|TRBD1|TRBJ2-7
TGCGCCAGCAGCTCGGGACAGGGGAGATGGTATGGGCAGTACTTC
CASSSGQGRWYGQYF
>.|TRBV24-1|TRBD1|TRBJ2-2
TGTGCCACCAGTGATTCGTGGACAGGGATCGGGGAGCTGTTTTTT
CATSDSWTGIGELFF
>.|TRBV5-4|TRBD2|TRBJ2-3
TGTGCCAGCTTTACTAGCGGGAGCGTGTTAGATACGCAGTATTTT
CASFTSGSVLDTQYF
>.|TRBV6-2/TRBV6-3|.|TRBJ2-5
TGTGCCAGCAGTTATGGGGCAGGTTCAGAGACCCAGTACTTC
CASSYGAGSETQYF
>.|TRBV9|TRBD1|TRBJ1-2
TGTGCCAGCAGCGCCAGGACAGGGGGCGGGAATGGCTACACCTTC
CASSARTGGGNGYTF
>.|TRBV30|.|TRBJ1-1
TGTGCCTGGAGTGTACATTTGGTTACTGAAGCTTTCTTT
CAWSVHLVTEAFF
>.|TRBV19|TRBD2|TRBJ2-1
TGTGCCAGTAGTGGGTCAGCGGGATCCTACAATGAGCAGTTCTTC
CASSGSAGSYNEQFF
>.|TRBV19|.|TRBJ1-1
TGTGCCAGTAACTTAGCTCGGGGGGCACACGAAGCTTTCTTT
CASNLARGAHEAFF
>.|TRBV5-6|TRBD2|TRBJ2-6
TGTGCCAGCAGCCAGACTAGCGGGGTCGGGGCCAACGTCCTGACTTTC
CASSQTSGVGANVLTF
>.|TRBV7-9|.|TRBJ1-4
TGTGCCAGCAGCTTAGCTAGCACAGGTGGGGAAAAACTGTTTTTT
CASSLASTGGEKLFF
>.|TRBV29-1|TRBD1|TRBJ1-1
TGCAGCGTTATGACAGGGCAGAACACTGAAGCTTTCTTT
CSVMTGQNTEAFF
>.|TRBV6-5|TRBD1|TRBJ2-1
TGTGCCAGCAGTCCACCGGGACAGGGGGCCTTCTTC
CASSPPGQGAFF
>.|TRBV20-1|.|TRBJ1-1
TGCAGTGCTACAGGGGTGACTGAAGCTTTCTTT
CSATGVTEAFF
>.|TRBV6-5|.|TRBJ1-2
TGTGCCAGCAGCCTCGACAGGAGCGGAGGCTACACCTTC
CASSLDRSGGYTF
>.|TRBV30|TRBD2|TRBJ2-3
TGTGCCTGGAGCGCCGGGGCGGGGGGGCGGACAGATACGCAGTATTTT
CAWSAGAGGRTDTQYF
>.|TRBV18|TRBD2|TRBJ2-7
TGTGCCAGCTCACCAAAAGCGGGAGAAAACGAGCAGTACTTC
CASSPKAGENEQYF
>.|TRBV6-1|TRBD1|TRBJ1-5
TGTGCCAGCAGTGAAGGCCAGGGGGTTCAGCCCCAGCATTTT
CASSEGQGVQPQHF
>.|TRBV18|TRBD1|TRBJ1-2
TGTGCCAGCTCACCACCGACAGGGACTTATGGCTACACCTTC
CASSPPTGTYGYTF
>.|TRBV7-6|TRBD1|TRBJ2-5
TGTGCCAGCAGTCAGACAGGGATTGGGGAGACCCAGTACTTC
CASSQTGIGETQYF
>once|TRBV21-1|.|TRBJ1-2
TGTGCCAGCAGCTACCAGCCTCGGGGAGAAGGCTACACCTTC
CASSYQPRGEGYTF
>.|TRBV5-4|TRBD1|TRBJ2-3
TGTGCCAGCAGCTTACCCGGGACAGGGGTTACAGATACGCAGTATTTT
CASSLPGTGVTDTQYF
>.|TRBV10-1|.|TRBJ2-5
TGCGCCAGCAGTGAGTCTAGAAGCTCGGTCGGAGAGACCCAGTACTTC
CASSESRSSVGETQYF
>.|TRBV19|.|TRBJ1-2
TGTGCCAGTAGTACCCGATCCAGGAACATCTATGGCTACACCTTC
CASSTRSRNIYGYTF
>.|TRBV27|TRBD1|TRBJ1-2
TGTGCCAGCAGTCCCCCGGGGACAGGCTCAGGCTATGGCTACACCTTC
CASSPPGTGSGYGYTF
>.|TRBV2|.|TRBJ2-2
TGTGCCAGCAAGGAGGGGGCATGGGCCGGGGAGCTGTTTTTT
CASKEGAWAGELFF
>.|TRBV9|.|TRBJ2-1
TGTGCCAGCAGCGTAGCCCAAGGACAGTTCCCTGAGCAGTTCTTC
CASSVAQGQFPEQFF
>once|TRBV18|.|TRBJ1-2
TGTGCCAGCTCACCGAGGACAGAAAATGGCTACACCTTC
CASSPRTENGYTF
>.|TRBV7-3|.|TRBJ1-2
TGTGCCAGCAGCCCCGTAGGGGGGGGCTATGGCTACACCTTC
CASSPVGGGYGYTF
>.|TRBV19|.|TRBJ1-1
TGTGCCAGTAGGGACAGACGGAACACTGAAGCTTTCTTT
CASRDRRNTEAFF
>.|TRBV6-5|.|TRBJ1-2
TGTGCCAGCAGTTACTCTCAGTCCTATGGCTACACCTTC
CASSYSQSYGYTF
>.|TRBV5-1|TRBD1|TRBJ1-2
TGCGCCAGCAGCAGCGGACAGGTATATGGCTACACCTTC
CASSSGQVYGYTF
>.|TRBV7-9|TRBD1|TRBJ1-5
TGTGCCAGCAGCTTAGCGGTATCTCAGGGGGCTAGTCAGCCCCAGCATTTT
CASSLAVSQGASQPQHF
>.|TRBV7-9|.|TRBJ1-4
TGTGCCAGCAGCTCCCCTCCTTTTGAAAAACTGTTTTTT
CASSSPPFEKLFF